The next 16 T cell receptor beta chains were all read from a single sample in a study of OX40 agonist ivuxolimab in advanced cancers. Sequencing used immunoSEQ multiplex PCR; TCRdb keeps in-frame clones, though not all of them. The sample holds about 50,000 clones, 88% seen once. The sequenced sample was CD4+ or CD8+ T cells sorted from blood, obtained in a trial of the OX40 agonist ivuxolimab. The receptor set was obtained from an adult with an advanced solid tumor such as melanoma, head and neck, liver or kidney cancer.

This chain uses TRBV7-6 with TRBJ2-5, with a possible D match to TRBD1 (6 bases). The CDR3 loop spans 18 amino acids. V lost 3 bases to trimming and J lost 5 bases, with 25 bases between them. Germline CDR1 and CDR2: SGHVS and FNYEAQ. The CDR3 DNA is TGTGCCAGCAGCTTGGGCCCGTCAGGGGCCGGTCTTGGGGAGACCCAGTACTTC. This codes for CASSLGPSGAGLGETQYF.

V is TRBV4-1 and J is TRBJ2-6; no clear D. V was clipped by 0 bases and J by 0 bases, with 12 bases between them. The CDR3 is 18 residues long. The V gene's germline CDR1 is MGHRA and CDR2 YSYEKL. The CDR3 region has the DNA TGCGCCAGCAGCCAAGATGTACTCAAGAGCTCTGGGGCCAACGTCCTGACTTTC. Translation gives CASSQDVLKSSGANVLTF.

The DNA for the CDR3 is TGTGCCAGCAGCTTAGCGCAGGGCCGAGAGCAGTACTTC. Its translation: CASSLAQGREQYF. The chain is built from TRBV7-8 and TRBJ2-7, with a tentative D call TRBD1 (5 bases). V gave up 0 bases and J gave up 7 bases, with 10 bases separating them. This CDR3 is built from 13 residues. The germline V gene encodes CDR1 SGHVS and CDR2 FQNEAQ. Supplemented by reference TRBV7-8 and TRBJ2-7, the full variable domain reads GAGVSQSPRYKVAKRGQDVALRCDPISGHVSLFWYQQALGQGPEFLTYFQNEAQLDKSGLPSDRFFAERPEGSVSTLKIQRTQQEDSAVYLCASSLAQGREQYFGPGTRLTVT.

The chain couples TRBV6-6 to TRBJ2-2; 8 nucleotides match TRBD1. CDR3 length: 15 amino acids. Germline CDR1 MNHNY, CDR2 SVGAGI (reference sequence). V lost 6 bases to trimming and J lost 0 bases; unmatched junction nucleotides: 3. The CDR3 reads CASRRQGSNTGELFF. In nucleotides, the CDR3 is TGTGCCAGCAGACGACAGGGGTCGAACACCGGGGAGCTGTTTTTT.

The chain couples TRBV19 to TRBJ1-5, with unresolved D. Germline assignment: CDR1 LNHDA and CDR2 SQIVND (reference sequence). Trimming cost V 3 bases and J 0 bases, with 15 bases left between them. The CDR3 is made up of 17 amino acids. The CDR3 reads CASSMAVFVNSNQPQHF. In DNA form, the CDR3 reads TGTGCCAGTAGTATGGCCGTTTTTGTTAATAGCAATCAGCCCCAGCATTTT. The entire variable domain, with the rest obtained from reference TRBV19 and TRBJ1-5, is as follows: DGGITQSPKYLFRKEGQNVTLSCEQNLNHDAMYWYRQDPGQGLRLIYYSQIVNDFQKGDIAEGYSVSREKKESFPLTVTSAQKNPTAFYLCASSMAVFVNSNQPQHFGDGTRLSIL.

This rearrangement joins TRBV6-5 to TRBJ2-7; TRBD1 agrees at 7 bases. Germline CDR1 MNHEY, CDR2 SVGAGI. After removal of 6 bases from V and 4 bases from J, the junction contained 9 bases not matched to a gene. The CDR3 totals 14 residues. This CDR3 reads CASSRDSLGYEQYF. CDR3 sequence (DNA): TGTGCCAGCAGCCGGGACAGCCTTGGATACGAGCAGTACTTC.

This clone was recorded once. This chain joins TRBV19 and TRBJ1-2; D uncertain. Trimming left V 6 bases short and J 4 bases short, with 27 bases between. The CDR3 extends over 18 amino acids. From germline, CDR1 is LNHDA and CDR2 SQIVND (reference sequence). CDR3 protein: CASSYTVLGGPSPYGYTF. DNA of the CDR3: TGTGCCAGTAGCTACACAGTCCTAGGAGGGCCGAGTCCCTATGGCTACACCTTC.

The gene calls are TRBV27 and TRBJ1-2; the D gene is possibly TRBD1 (5 bases). V was clipped by 3 bases and J by 0 bases, with 17 bases between them. The germline V gene encodes CDR1 MNHEY and CDR2 SMNVEV (reference sequence). The CDR3 totals 17 residues. In DNA form, the CDR3 reads TGTGCCAGCAGTTTCTTGGGCAGGAGGGGAGCTAACTATGGCTACACCTTC. This codes for CASSFLGRRGANYGYTF.

The chain joins TRBV11-2 to TRBJ1-5; D gene unclear. In germline, CDR1 is SGHAT, CDR2 FQNNGV. V lost 5 bases, J lost 5 bases, and 16 bases lay in between. This CDR3 has 15 amino acids. CDR3 amino acids: CASSLGGSGDQPQHF. The CDR3 coding sequence is TGTGCCAGCAGCCTGGGAGGGTCTGGGGATCAGCCCCAGCATTTT.

The chain is built from TRBV7-2 and TRBJ1-6; D is unclear. The ends were cut back, 0 bases at V and 13 bases at J, with 22 bases in the middle. CDR1 is SGHTA, CDR2 FQGNSA, per germline. The CDR3 has 17 amino acids. The CDR3: CASSLALSSDAQVPLHF. The CDR3 DNA reads as TGTGCCAGCAGCTTAGCGCTATCCTCGGACGCCCAGGTGCCCCTCCACTTT.

The CDR3 DNA reads TGTGCCAGCAGCTTAGAAGCAGGGTTCGGGCCTTATGGCTACACCTTC. This gives the protein CASSLEAGFGPYGYTF. The rearrangement links TRBV7-9 to TRBJ1-2; TRBD1 might be the D (5 bases). The V and J ends lost 1 base and 5 bases respectively, with 17 bases between them. CDR3 length: 16 amino acids. CDR1 and CDR2 from the germline V gene are SEHNR and FQNEAQ (reference sequence).

The rearrangement links TRBV19 to TRBJ1-1; TRBD1 matches 7 bases. The CDR3 extends over 13 amino acids. CDR1 is LNHDA and CDR2 is SQIVND in the germline V gene (reference sequence). V lost 5 bases to trimming and J lost 3 bases; unmatched junction nucleotides: 3. The CDR3 coding sequence is TGTGCCAGTAGTTCGCAGGGGGACACTGAAGCTTTCTTT. Encoded protein: CASSSQGDTEAFF. Supplemented by reference TRBV19 and TRBJ1-1, the full variable domain reads DGGITQSPKYLFRKEGQNVTLSCEQNLNHDAMYWYRQDPGQGLRLIYYSQIVNDFQKGDIAEGYSVSREKKESFPLTVTSAQKNPTAFYLCASSSQGDTEAFFGQGTRLTVV.

The sample holds one count of this clone. This chain joins TRBV7-9 and TRBJ1-1; D remains unclear. CDR3 length: 12 amino acids. CDR1 and CDR2 from the germline V gene are SEHNR and FQNEAQ (reference sequence). With 1 base removed from V and 7 bases from J, the gap between germline ends came to 7 bases. The CDR3 DNA sequence: TGTGCCAGCAGCTTAGAGGTTAGTGAAGCTTTCTTT. It encodes CASSLEVSEAFF.

This clone appeared a single time. The V and J genes are TRBV5-6 and TRBJ1-1; D remains ambiguous. The germline V gene has CDR1 SGHDT and CDR2 YYEEEE. This CDR3 comprises 15 residues. V was clipped by 2 bases and J by 1 base, with 12 bases between them. CDR3 DNA sequence: TGTGCCAGCAGCTTAGGACGGAACTCGAACACTGAAGCTTTCTTT. Its translation is CASSLGRNSNTEAFF.

The rearrangement uses TRBV14 and TRBJ1-6; D not certain. The length of the CDR3 is 18 residues. Looked up from germline, CDR1 is SGHDN and CDR2 is FVKESK. Trimming cost V 1 base and J 3 bases, with 16 bases left between them. The CDR3 protein is CASSQGQGSINYNSPLHF. The CDR3 region has the DNA TGTGCCAGCAGCCAAGGTCAAGGCAGCATAAACTATAATTCACCCCTCCACTTT.

V usage is TRBV7-3 and J usage is TRBJ2-5, with 7 bases that match TRBD1. Trimming at V came to 5 bases and at J to 5 bases, leaving 11 bases not matched to a gene. Germline CDR1 reads SGHTA; CDR2 reads FQGTGA. The CDR3 is made up of 15 amino acids. CDR3 residues: CASSPGSGGLETQYF. DNA of the CDR3: TGTGCCAGCAGCCCGGGTTCAGGGGGTTTGGAGACCCAGTACTTC. The full variable domain, rest sourced from reference TRBV7-3 and TRBJ2-5, is GAGVSQTPSNKVTEKGKYVELRCDPISGHTALYWYRQSLGQGPEFLIYFQGTGAADDSGLPNDRFFAVRPEGSVSTLKIQRTERGDSAVYLCASSPGSGGLETQYFGPGTRLLVL.